This TCR beta chain originates from a study of OX40 agonist ivuxolimab in advanced cancers. Study at large: Ivuxolimab was administered intravenously to patients at 0.01 to 10 mg/kg every 2 weeks. From 23 to 79 years was the age range, with a mean of around 57 years, and 65% to 90% were male. Patients with prior anti-PD-1, anti-PD-L1 or anti-CTLA-4 therapy were eligible; 40% to 45% had some. General study points: The authors did not determine the antigen specificity of the expanded peripheral T cells.

On this clone: The antigen remains unidentified.

Trimming took 2 bases from V and 0 from J, leaving 8 bases between them. The CDR3 runs to 14 residues. Germline values: CDR1 MNHEY, CDR2 SMNVEV (reference sequence). Assay used: immunoSEQ multiplex PCR; TCRdb lists only in-frame clones, some missing. The sample consists of 13,000 to 15,000 clones, about 90% of them appearing once. The source material was CD4+ or CD8+ T cells sorted from blood, sampled in a trial of the OX40 agonist ivuxolimab. V gene TRBV27 combines with J gene TRBJ2-7; D gene unclear. The receptor's source is an adult with an advanced solid tumor such as melanoma, head and neck, liver or kidney cancer. CDR3 DNA sequence: TGTGCCAGCAGTTTAGCGGTCTTCTCCTACGAGCAGTACTTC. This translates into CASSLAVFSYEQYF.